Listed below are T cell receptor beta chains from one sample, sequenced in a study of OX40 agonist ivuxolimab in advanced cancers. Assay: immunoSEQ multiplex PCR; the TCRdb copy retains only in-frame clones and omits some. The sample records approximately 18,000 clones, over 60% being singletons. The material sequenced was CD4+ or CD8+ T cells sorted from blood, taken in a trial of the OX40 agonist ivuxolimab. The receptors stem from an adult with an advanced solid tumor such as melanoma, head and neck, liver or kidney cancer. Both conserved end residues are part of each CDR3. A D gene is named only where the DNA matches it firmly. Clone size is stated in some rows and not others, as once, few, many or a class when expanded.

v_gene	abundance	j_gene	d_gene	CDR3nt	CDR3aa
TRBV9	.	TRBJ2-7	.	TGTGCCAGCAGCGGGGCTCGAGGAGAGCAGTACTTC	CASSGARGEQYF
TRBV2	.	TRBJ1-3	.	TGTGCCAGCAGTGAAAACACCATATATTTT	CASSENTIYF
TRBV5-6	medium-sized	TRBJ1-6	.	TGTGCCAGCAGCTTGGAGGCGGGACGCAGGATAAATTCACCCCTCCACTTT	CASSLEAGRRINSPLHF
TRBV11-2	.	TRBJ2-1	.	TGTGCCAGCAGCTTAGGGCCGGGACTCGACAATGAGCAGTTCTTC	CASSLGPGLDNEQFF
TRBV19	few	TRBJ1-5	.	TGTGCCAGTAGCTTGTGGAGGACAGATAGCAATCAGCCCCAGCATTTT	CASSLWRTDSNQPQHF
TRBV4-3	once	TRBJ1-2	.	TGCGCCAGCAGCCAAGATAAGCGGGGAACTAACTATGGCTACACCTTC	CASSQDKRGTNYGYTF
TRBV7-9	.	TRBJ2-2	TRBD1	TGTGCCAGCAGCCGGGACAGGGGGGACGAGGTTTGGACCGGGGAGCTGTTTTTT	CASSRDRGDEVWTGELFF
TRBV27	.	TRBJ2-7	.	TGTGCCAGCAGCGGGGGACTCCGGAACAGATACGAGCAGTACTTC	CASSGGLRNRYEQYF
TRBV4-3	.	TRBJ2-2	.	TGCGCCAGCAGCCAAGAAGTTTCTCCTACCGGGGAGCTGTTTTTT	CASSQEVSPTGELFF
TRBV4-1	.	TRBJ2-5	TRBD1	TGCGCCAGCAGCCCGAGACAGGGGGAGACCCAGTACTTC	CASSPRQGETQYF
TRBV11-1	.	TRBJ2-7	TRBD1	TGTGCCAGCAGCTCAAGACAGGGCCCCTCCTACGAGCAGTACTTC	CASSSRQGPSYEQYF
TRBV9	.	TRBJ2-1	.	TGTGCCAGCAGCGTATCATATGGGGAGTACAATGAGCAGTTCTTC	CASSVSYGEYNEQFF
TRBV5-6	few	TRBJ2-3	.	TGTGCCAGCAGATCGGGGGGACAGATGAAGACAGATACGCAGTATTTT	CASRSGGQMKTDTQYF
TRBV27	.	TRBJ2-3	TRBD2	TGTGCCAGCAGTCGATGGACTAGCGGCACAGATACGCAGTATTTT	CASSRWTSGTDTQYF
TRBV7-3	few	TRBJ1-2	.	TGTGCCAGCAGCTTAACGAGTTTGGATGGCTACACCTTC	CASSLTSLDGYTF
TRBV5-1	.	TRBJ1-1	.	TGCGCCAGCAGCTTGTTTGACGGGGGGATTGAAGCTTTCTTT	CASSLFDGGIEAFF
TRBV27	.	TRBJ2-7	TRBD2	TGTGCCAGCAGCCCGTTTACGGGGGGCGAGCAGTACTTC	CASSPFTGGEQYF
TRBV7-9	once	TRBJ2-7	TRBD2	TGTGCCAGCAGCGCTGGGACTAGCGGGAGCTCCTACGAGCAGTACTTC	CASSAGTSGSSYEQYF
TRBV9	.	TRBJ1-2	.	TGTGCCAGCAGCTCGTTTCAGACCGAGGCTAACTATGGCTACACCTTC	CASSSFQTEANYGYTF
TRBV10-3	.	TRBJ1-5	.	TGTGCCATCAGTCCCCAGGGTATGGGCAATCAGCCCCAGCATTTT	CAISPQGMGNQPQHF
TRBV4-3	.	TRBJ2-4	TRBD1	TGCGCCAGCAGCCAAGATGGACAGGGGAAAAACATTCAGTACTTC	CASSQDGQGKNIQYF
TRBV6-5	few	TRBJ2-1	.	TGTGCCAGCAGTTACTCGAGGGAAGGGGGGGGCAATGAGCAGTTCTTC	CASSYSREGGGNEQFF
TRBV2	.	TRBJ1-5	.	TGTGCCAGCAGTGAGGGCAGGGTGAGCAATCAGCCCCAGCATTTT	CASSEGRVSNQPQHF
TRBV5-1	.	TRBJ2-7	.	TGCGCCAGCAGCTTGGTCCCGAGGACCGAGCAGTACTTC	CASSLVPRTEQYF
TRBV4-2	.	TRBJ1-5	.	TGTGCCAGCAGCCCCAACAAACAGGGATATCAGCCCCAGCATTTT	CASSPNKQGYQPQHF
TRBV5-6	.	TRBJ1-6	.	TGTGCCAGCAGCTTGGACATAGGGGAGGGTTATAATTCACCCCTCCACTTT	CASSLDIGEGYNSPLHF
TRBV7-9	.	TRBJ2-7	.	TGTGCCAGCAGCTGGGATGACGAGCAGTACTTC	CASSWDDEQYF
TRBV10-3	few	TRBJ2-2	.	TGTGCCATCAGTGAGGGATGGACCAGAAGTGGTGGGGAGCTGTTTTTT	CAISEGWTRSGGELFF
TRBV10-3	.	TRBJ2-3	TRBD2	TGTGCCATCAGTGGATGGACGAGCGGGGACACAGATACGCAGTATTTT	CAISGWTSGDTDTQYF
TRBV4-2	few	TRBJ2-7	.	TGTGCCAGCAGCCAAGATCTACAAACTTCCTCCTACGAGCAGTACTTC	CASSQDLQTSSYEQYF
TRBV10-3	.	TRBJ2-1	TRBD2	TGTGCCACCGCTACTAGCGGGAGCCCCTACAATGAGCAGTTCTTC	CATATSGSPYNEQFF
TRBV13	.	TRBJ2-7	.	TGTGCCAGCAGCCGGGGGCGGAGCTCCTACGAGCAGTACTTC	CASSRGRSSYEQYF
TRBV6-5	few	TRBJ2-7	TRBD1	TGTGCCAGTAGGGACAGGGACCACGAGCAGTACTTC	CASRDRDHEQYF
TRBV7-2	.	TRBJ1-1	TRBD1	TGTGCCAGCAGCCACCTTGGGGACAGGGGCCTGAACACTGAAGCTTTCTTT	CASSHLGDRGLNTEAFF
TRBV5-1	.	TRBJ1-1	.	TGCGCCAGCAGCTTGGGCATTCGGTATGAAGCTTTCTTT	CASSLGIRYEAFF
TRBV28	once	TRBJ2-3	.	TGTGCCAGCAGTTTACTGCAGGGCACAGATACGCAGTATTTT	CASSLLQGTDTQYF
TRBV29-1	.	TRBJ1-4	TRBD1	TGCAGCGTTGAATTTACAGGGGGAAATGAAAAACTGTTTTTT	CSVEFTGGNEKLFF
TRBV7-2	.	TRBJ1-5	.	TGTGCCAGCAGCTTGGGAAGGACTGAATATAGCAATCAGCCCCAGCATTTT	CASSLGRTEYSNQPQHF
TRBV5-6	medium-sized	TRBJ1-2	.	TGTGCCAGCAGCTCGGGTAGTAACTATGGCTACACCTTC	CASSSGSNYGYTF
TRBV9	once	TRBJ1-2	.	TGTGCCAGCAGCGTAGCTACGAGTCTGGATGGCTACACCTTC	CASSVATSLDGYTF
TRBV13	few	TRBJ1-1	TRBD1	TGTGCCAGCAAACGAGGGGGCTGGGCTGAAGCTTTCTTT	CASKRGGWAEAFF
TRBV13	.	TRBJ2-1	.	TGTGCCAGCAGCTCGGACCCGAACAATGAGCAGTTCTTC	CASSSDPNNEQFF
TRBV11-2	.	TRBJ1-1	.	TGTGCCAGCAGCTTAGGAATAGGTACCGAAGCTTTCTTT	CASSLGIGTEAFF
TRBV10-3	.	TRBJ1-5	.	TGTGCCATCAGTGGAGGGCGGGATAGCAATCAGCCCCAGCATTTT	CAISGGRDSNQPQHF
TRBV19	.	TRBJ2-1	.	TGTGCCAGTAGTAGTGTGGGGGGGCTACTATACAATGAGCAGTTCTTC	CASSSVGGLLYNEQFF
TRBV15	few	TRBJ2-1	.	TGTGCCACCAGCCAGGGGATAGGGGACAATGAGCAGTTCTTC	CATSQGIGDNEQFF
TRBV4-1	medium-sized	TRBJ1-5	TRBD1	TGCGCCAGCAGCCTCACCCTACAGGGGCTCAATCAGCCCCAGCATTTT	CASSLTLQGLNQPQHF
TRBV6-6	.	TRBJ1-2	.	TGTGCCAGCACCGCGGCGCGCCAGGGCTACACCTTC	CASTAARQGYTF
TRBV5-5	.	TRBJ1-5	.	TGTGCCAGCAGCTTATGGGGGAATAGCAATCAGCCCCAGCATTTT	CASSLWGNSNQPQHF